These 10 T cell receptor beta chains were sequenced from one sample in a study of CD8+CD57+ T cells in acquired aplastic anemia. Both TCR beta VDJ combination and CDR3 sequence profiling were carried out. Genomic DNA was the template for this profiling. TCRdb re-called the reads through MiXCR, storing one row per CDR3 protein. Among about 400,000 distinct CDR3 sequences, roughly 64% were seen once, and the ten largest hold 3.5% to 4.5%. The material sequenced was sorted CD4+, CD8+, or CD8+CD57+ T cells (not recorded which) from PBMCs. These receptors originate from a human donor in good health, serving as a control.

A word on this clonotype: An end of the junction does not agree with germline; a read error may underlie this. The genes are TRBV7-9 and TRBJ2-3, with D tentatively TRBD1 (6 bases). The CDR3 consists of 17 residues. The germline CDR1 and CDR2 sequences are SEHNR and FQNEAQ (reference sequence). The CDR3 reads CASSFTPPAYSTGTQYF. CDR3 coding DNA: TGTGCCAGCAGCTTCACACCACCCGCGTACTCGACAGGTACGCAGTATTTT.

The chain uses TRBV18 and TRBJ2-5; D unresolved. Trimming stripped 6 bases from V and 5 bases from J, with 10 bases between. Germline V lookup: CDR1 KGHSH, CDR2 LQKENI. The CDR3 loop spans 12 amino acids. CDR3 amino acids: CASSSQWETQYF. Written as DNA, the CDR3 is TGTGCCAGCTCGTCCCAGTGGGAGACCCAGTACTTC. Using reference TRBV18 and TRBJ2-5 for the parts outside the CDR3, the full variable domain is NAGVMQNPRHLVRRRGQEARLRCSPMKGHSHVYWYRQLPEEGLKFMVYLQKENIIDESGMPKERFSAEFPKEGPSILRIQQVVRGDSAAYFCASSSQWETQYFGPGTRLLVL.

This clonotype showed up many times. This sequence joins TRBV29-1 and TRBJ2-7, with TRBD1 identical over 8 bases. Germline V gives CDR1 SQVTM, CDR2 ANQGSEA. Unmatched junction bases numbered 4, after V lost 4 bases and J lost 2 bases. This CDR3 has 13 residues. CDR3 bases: TGCAGCGTTGCAGGGGGCATGGCCTACGAGCAGTACTTC. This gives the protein CSVAGGMAYEQYF.

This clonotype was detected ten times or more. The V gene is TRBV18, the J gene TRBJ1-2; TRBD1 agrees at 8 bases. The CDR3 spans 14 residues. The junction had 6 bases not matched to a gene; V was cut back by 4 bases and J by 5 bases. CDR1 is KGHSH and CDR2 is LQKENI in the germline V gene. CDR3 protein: CASSHDRGDYGYTF. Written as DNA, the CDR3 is TGTGCCAGCTCACATGACAGGGGAGATTATGGCTACACCTTC.

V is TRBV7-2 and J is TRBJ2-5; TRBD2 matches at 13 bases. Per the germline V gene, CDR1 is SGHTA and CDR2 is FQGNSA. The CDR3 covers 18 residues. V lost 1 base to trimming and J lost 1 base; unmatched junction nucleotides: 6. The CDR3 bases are TGTGCCAGCAGCTTAGAGGGGACTAGCGGGGCACCCCAAGAGACCCAGTACTTC. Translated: CASSLEGTSGAPQETQYF.

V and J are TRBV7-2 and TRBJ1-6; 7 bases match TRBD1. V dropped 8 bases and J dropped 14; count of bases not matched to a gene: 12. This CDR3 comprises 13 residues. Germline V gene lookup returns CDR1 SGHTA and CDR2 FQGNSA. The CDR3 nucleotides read TGTGCCAGCCCAGGGAGGGGGCAGTCAGCCCTCCACTTT. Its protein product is CASPGRGQSALHF.

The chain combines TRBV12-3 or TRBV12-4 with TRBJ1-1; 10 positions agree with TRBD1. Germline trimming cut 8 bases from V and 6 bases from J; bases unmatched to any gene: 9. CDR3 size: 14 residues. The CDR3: CASGGGQGGAEAFF. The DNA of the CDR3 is TGTGCCAGCGGCGGAGGACAGGGGGGCGCTGAAGCTTTCTTT.

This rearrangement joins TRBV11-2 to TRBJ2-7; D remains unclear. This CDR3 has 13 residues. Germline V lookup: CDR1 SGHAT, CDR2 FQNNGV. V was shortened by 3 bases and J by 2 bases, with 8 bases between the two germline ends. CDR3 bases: TGTGCCAGCAGCTTCGACCGACCCTACGAGCAGTACTTC. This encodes CASSFDRPYEQYF.

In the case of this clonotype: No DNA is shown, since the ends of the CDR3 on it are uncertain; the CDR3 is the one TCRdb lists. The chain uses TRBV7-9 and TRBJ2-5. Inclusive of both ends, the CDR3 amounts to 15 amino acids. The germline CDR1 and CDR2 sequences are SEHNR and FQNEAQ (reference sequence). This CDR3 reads CASGVIGDAQYFGYF.

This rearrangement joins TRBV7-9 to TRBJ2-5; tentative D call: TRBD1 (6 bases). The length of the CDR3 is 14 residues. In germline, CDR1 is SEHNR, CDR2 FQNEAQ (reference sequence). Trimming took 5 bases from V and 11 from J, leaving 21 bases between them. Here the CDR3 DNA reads TGTGCCAGCAGCGTTGCGGCGGGTCAGGGGAAACAGTACTTC. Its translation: CASSVAAGQGKQYF.